These T cell receptor beta chains were read from a single sample in a study of T cell repertoires in cytomegalovirus infection. TCRdb re-analysed the reads in MiXCR, keeping a single row per CDR3 protein. The sample shows 400,000 to 550,000 distinct CDR3 sequences, roughly 10% of them seen only once. Sequencing was performed on PBMCs. The receptors come from a human donor in good health (CMV status not recorded). Some clones in this sample may be carry-over from other donors' samples. Both conserved end residues are trimmed from each CDR3. The order of the fields is V gene, J gene, CDR3 protein.

TRBV4-2	TRBJ2-1	ASSQPSNVYNEQF
TRBV5-6	TRBJ1-2	ASSLQGATLYGYT
TRBV24-1	TRBJ1-3	ATSAGTSGNTIY
TRBV24-1	TRBJ2-1	ATSDPSSDEQF
TRBV12-3/TRBV12-4	TRBJ2-5	ASSDRAQETQY
TRBV9	TRBJ2-1	ASSAEQGARQF
TRBV27	TRBJ1-4	ASSHRANQGNEKLF
TRBV15	TRBJ2-1	ATSTSIGEQF
TRBV19	TRBJ2-5	ATKLRAFQETQY
TRBV12-3/TRBV12-4	TRBJ2-5	ASSLSGGLRETQY
TRBV28	TRBJ2-4	ASSFAGQAKNIQY
TRBV27	TRBJ2-2	ASSRTSGTGELF
TRBV28	TRBJ2-5	ASSPRTSGSAKTQY
TRBV29-1	TRBJ2-7	SVSGLAGEYEQY
TRBV11-2	TRBJ2-3	ASSLAGGLGDTQY
TRBV19	TRBJ1-1	ASSIAGRSTEAF
TRBV29-1	TRBJ2-5	SVGAETQY
TRBV29-1	TRBJ1-1	SVYRGPTEAF
TRBV11-2	TRBJ2-2	ASSKWDTTNTGELF
TRBV11-2	TRBJ2-5	ASSPRAGRQETQY
TRBV7-9	TRBJ1-4	ASSLNMQGGEKLF
TRBV7-9	TRBJ2-2	ASSLGQGGAGELF
TRBV29-1	TRBJ2-7	SGQAESYEQY
TRBV29-1	TRBJ1-1	SVVGQINTEAF
TRBV2	TRBJ1-1	ASTTESWTTEAF
TRBV7-6	TRBJ2-5	ASSPYFGETQY
TRBV20-1	TRBJ2-1	SARPGNNEQF
TRBV5-3	TRBJ2-3	ARKGRADTQY
TRBV3-1	TRBJ1-1	ASSPSIGVTEAF
TRBV28	TRBJ1-1	ASSFVYGPEALSGKAF
TRBV6-5	TRBJ2-1	ASSYSPRALYNEQF
TRBV20-1	TRBJ2-1	SARDREEQF
TRBV20-1	TRBJ2-7	SADLMQGYEQY
TRBV14	TRBJ1-6	ASSHHAGALYETSPLH
TRBV27	TRBJ1-5	ASSPIPAPYSNQPQH
TRBV5-6	TRBJ2-7	ASSGGDSSFYEQY
TRBV14	TRBJ2-5	ASSQTAETQY
TRBV10-2	TRBJ1-4	ASRGGGQKGKLF
TRBV5-1	TRBJ2-1	ASSLTSGRFREQF
TRBV14	TRBJ1-2	ASSQDERYGYT
TRBV4-2	TRBJ1-6	ASSSRPDEYNSPLH
TRBV12-3/TRBV12-4	TRBJ1-1	ASSLGLVNTEAF
TRBV6-5	TRBJ2-3	ASSYSWADTQY
TRBV6-2/TRBV6-3	TRBJ2-1	ASSLGGAGGFNEQF
TRBV30	TRBJ2-4	AWSVSGGLGIQY
TRBV10-2	TRBJ1-5	ATSLGQAQEGQPQH
TRBV5-1	TRBJ1-2	ASSNSSNTGYGYT
TRBV19	TRBJ1-5	ASSMQRDQPQH
TRBV6-1	TRBJ1-6	ASSLGQDLH
TRBV29-1	TRBJ2-3	SVEHLGDTQY
TRBV2	TRBJ1-2	ARGQRPSLYGYT
TRBV3-1	TRBJ2-3	ASSRNPAGGSTDTQY
TRBV19	TRBJ1-2	ASSPRGLNYGYT
TRBV7-2	TRBJ2-3	ASGAYRTDTQY
TRBV7-6	TRBJ1-1	ASSSGYGTGMKTEAF